Listed below are T cell receptor beta chains from one sample, sequenced in a study of cytomegalovirus exposure and HLA in healthy donors. TCRdb keeps only in-frame clones here, not all; method: immunoSEQ multiplex PCR. The sample carries 160,000 or so clones, 75% to 85% recorded once. Specimen: PBMCs. These TCRs come from a man between 45 and 60 years old in good health and CMV-seropositive. CDR3s include the opening cysteine and the closing phenylalanine or tryptophan. The D gene is left open where the match is weak. Not every row has a clone size; where given, it reads once, few, many or a size class.

clone_size,cdr3_length,d_call,j_call,v_call,cdr3_aa,cdr3_nt
few,11,-,TRBJ1-2,TRBV9,CASSVVSGITF,TGTGCCAGCAGCGTAGTGAGCGGGATCACCTTC
-,15,-,TRBJ1-2,TRBV28,CASSLTGGGGYGYTF,TGTGCCAGCAGTTTAACGGGGGGCGGTGGCTATGGCTACACCTTC
-,15,-,TRBJ1-2,TRBV10-3,CAISESGHQGDGYTF,TGTGCCATCAGTGAGTCTGGACACCAAGGGGATGGCTACACCTTC
once,15,-,TRBJ2-3,TRBV5-1,CASSLGDKSTDTQYF,TGCGCCAGCAGCTTGGGTGACAAGAGCACAGATACGCAGTATTTT
-,16,TRBD1,TRBJ1-6,TRBV10-3,CAISDLTRDSNSPLHF,TGTGCCATCAGTGACCTGACCCGGGACAGCAATTCACCCCTCCACTTT
few,16,-,TRBJ1-5,TRBV15,CATSSPFSQVDQPQHF,TGTGCCACCAGCAGCCCCTTCTCGCAGGTCGATCAGCCCCAGCATTTT
-,16,TRBD1,TRBJ2-7,TRBV7-2,CASSLARTGGSYEQYF,TGTGCCAGCAGCTTAGCCCGGACAGGGGGCTCCTACGAGCAGTACTTC
-,20,TRBD1,TRBJ1-3,TRBV18,CASSPQIITTGDLSGNTIYF,TGTGCCAGCTCACCCCAAATTATTACGACAGGGGACCTCTCTGGAAACACCATATATTTT
-,17,TRBD2,TRBJ2-5,TRBV5-1,CASSLWRKGLAEETQYF,TGCGCCAGCAGCCTTTGGAGAAAGGGACTAGCGGAGGAGACCCAGTACTTC
-,15,-,TRBJ2-7,TRBV5-5,CASSLRPGFVGEQYF,TGTGCCAGCAGCTTGCGCCCGGGGTTTGTTGGCGAGCAGTACTTC
-,14,TRBD1,TRBJ1-6,TRBV19,CASSPDRVNSPLHF,TGTGCCAGTAGTCCCGACAGGGTCAATTCACCCCTCCACTTT
-,14,-,TRBJ2-7,TRBV30,CAWSVQAGDYEQYF,TGTGCCTGGAGTGTACAGGCAGGGGACTACGAGCAGTACTTC
-,15,-,TRBJ2-7,TRBV15,CATSRGRQARREQYF,TGTGCCACCAGCAGAGGACGACAGGCGCGACGCGAGCAGTACTTC
few,17,TRBD2,TRBJ2-6,TRBV9,CASSVGSGGIGANVLTF,TGTGCCAGCAGCGTAGGTAGCGGGGGAATTGGGGCCAACGTCCTGACTTTC
-,15,-,TRBJ1-3,TRBV9,CASSAGPEDGNTIYF,TGTGCCAGCAGCGCAGGGCCCGAGGACGGAAACACCATATATTTT
-,14,TRBD2,TRBJ2-2,TRBV11-2,CASEIAGGTGELFF,TGTGCCAGCGAGATAGCGGGAGGCACCGGGGAGCTGTTTTTT
few,16,-,TRBJ2-7,TRBV7-9,CASSPREDPVGYEQYF,TGTGCCAGCAGCCCTAGGGAGGACCCCGTGGGGTACGAGCAGTACTTC